This record concerns one T cell receptor beta chain sequence. Its cognate antigen is unknown. Using a J-beta primer mix together with a sample-barcoded 5' primer, a second PCR was run for about 7 to 12 cycles. Researchers report that a template-switch adaptor with 12 random nucleotides tagged each cDNA molecule. TCRdb re-analysed the 5' RACE reads in MiXCR, keeping a single row per CDR3 protein. This table holds 1.5 million or so distinct CDR3 sequences, 42% found once. V lost 0 bases and J lost 1, with 10 bases in between. Germline loops: CDR1 SGHRS, CDR2 YFSETQ. This CDR3 comprises 15 residues. These data originate in a study of blood T cells in healthy people across ages. General study results and limits: Unknown donor CMV status possibly confounded expanded clonotype changes. One million T cells yielded diversity estimates that were considered underestimates.

The source material was blood. The gene calls are TRBV5-1 and TRBJ1-2, with D possibly matching TRBD1 (5 bases). The TCR was taken from a woman between 18 and 29 years old in good health. CDR3 nucleotide sequence: TGCGCCAGCAGCTTGGCCTCGGGGGATAACTATGGCTACACCTTC. Amino acids: CASSLASGDNYGYTF.